The 18 T cell receptor beta chains in this list originate from one sample, sequenced in a study of T-cell reconstitution after alpha-beta-depleted transplantation in children. The library targeted TCRbeta and was prepared with unique molecular identifiers. TCRdb re-called the PCR reads through MiXCR, storing one row per CDR3 protein. Of fewer than 1 million distinct CDR3 sequences detected, less than 20% appear once; the ten largest clones hold approximately 4.5%. The sample here was PBMCs, mostly from graft donor cells, taken 360 days after TCRalphabeta/CD19-depleted stem cell transplant. These receptors all come from a male patient under 18 who had a stem cell transplant for acute lymphoblastic leukemia, so the T cells may come from the graft donor.

The V call is TRBV15, the J call TRBJ1-1, with D possibly TRBD1 on 5 matching bases. Germline-derived CDR1 and CDR2 are LNHNV and YYDKDF (reference sequence). Trimming took 0 bases from V and 5 from J, leaving 16 bases between them. The CDR3 contains 16 residues. The CDR3 reads CATSRDGRTPLTEAFF. CDR3 DNA sequence: TGTGCCACCAGCAGAGATGGCAGGACACCCCTTACTGAAGCTTTCTTT.

The chain uses TRBV11-1 and TRBJ2-1, with TRBD2 matching 11 bases. V dropped 1 base and J dropped 4; count of bases not matched to a gene: 9. The CDR3 contains 18 residues. Germline CDR1 and CDR2: SGHAT and FQDESV (reference sequence). CDR3 sequence: CASSLELTGTSGYNEQFF. In DNA, the CDR3 is TGTGCCAGCAGCTTAGAACTAACCGGGACTAGCGGTTACAATGAGCAGTTCTTC. The entire variable domain, with the rest obtained from reference TRBV11-1 and TRBJ2-1, is as follows: EAEVAQSPRYKITEKSQAVAFWCDPISGHATLYWYRQILGQGPELLVQFQDESVVDDSQLPKDRFSAERLKGVDSTLKIQPAELGDSAMYLCASSLELTGTSGYNEQFFGPGTRLTVL.

The chain carries TRBV12-3 or TRBV12-4 and TRBJ2-3; no clear D gene. The CDR3 contains 15 residues. Trimming pared 4 bases from V and 4 bases from J, leaving 15 bases between. The CDR3 DNA follows: TGTGCCAGCAGTTCCGGAAGTTTGAGCGCAGATACGCAGTATTTT. It codes for CASSSGSLSADTQYF.

This clonotype was observed a single time. V gene TRBV20-1 combines with J gene TRBJ2-5; 10 bases are shared with TRBD2. The CDR3 covers 17 residues. Per germline, CDR1 DFQATT and CDR2 SNEGSKA (reference sequence). Trimming removed 8 bases from V and 3 bases from J; junction bases left unmatched: 18. Written as DNA, the CDR3 is TGCAGTCCCAGGCGGGTAGCGGGAGGCCGGGGGGAAGAGACCCAGTACTTC. Residues: CSPRRVAGGRGEETQYF.

The gene calls are TRBV19 and TRBJ1-5, with unresolved D. V lost 4 bases, J lost 5 bases, and 6 bases lay in between. From germline, CDR1 is LNHDA and CDR2 SQIVND (reference sequence). The CDR3 has 12 residues. The CDR3, as DNA: TGTGCCAGTAGTAAATGGGATCAGCCCCAGCATTTT. Protein sequence: CASSKWDQPQHF.

The chain links TRBV20-1 to TRBJ2-5; D might be TRBD2 (5 bases). The CDR3 contains 16 residues. Trimming pared 1 base from V and 5 bases from J, leaving 20 bases between. Germline-derived CDR1 and CDR2 are DFQATT and SNEGSKA (reference sequence). CDR3 sequence (DNA): TGCAGTGCTAGAGGGGGAGCTCGCCGCCTTACGGAGACCCAGTACTTC. Protein: CSARGGARRLTETQYF.

This clonotype was counted at least ten times. This CDR3 is CASSTQGRRTEAFF. As DNA, the CDR3 is TGTGCCAGCAGTACACAGGGGAGGCGGACTGAAGCTTTCTTT. V is TRBV12-3 or TRBV12-4 and J is TRBJ1-1, with 7 bases that match TRBD1. Trimming cost V 5 bases and J 5 bases; bases outside gene matches: 8. This CDR3 is 14 amino acids long.

This clonotype was seen a handful of times. The rearrangement uses TRBV19 and TRBJ2-1; weak D call: TRBD2 (5 bases). Looked up from germline, CDR1 is LNHDA and CDR2 is SQIVND (reference sequence). V lost 6 bases to trimming and J lost 4 bases, with 13 bases between them. The CDR3 length is 14 residues. This CDR3 is CASRGGVLYNEQFF. Written as DNA, the CDR3 is TGTGCCAGTAGAGGAGGCGTTCTTTACAATGAGCAGTTCTTC. Filled out from reference TRBV19 and TRBJ2-1, the complete variable domain reads DGGITQSPKYLFRKEGQNVTLSCEQNLNHDAMYWYRQDPGQGLRLIYYSQIVNDFQKGDIAEGYSVSREKKESFPLTVTSAQKNPTAFYLCASRGGVLYNEQFFGPGTRLTVL.

The chain combines TRBV15 with TRBJ2-5, with 15 nucleotides matching TRBD2. After removal of 0 bases from V and 1 base from J, the junction contained 6 bases not matched to a gene. CDR1 and CDR2 from the germline V gene are LNHNV and YYDKDF (reference sequence). The CDR3 sequence is 19 residues long. This CDR3 is CATSRDRTSGRALQETQYF. The CDR3 bases are TGTGCCACCAGCAGAGATCGGACTAGCGGGAGGGCCCTCCAAGAGACCCAGTACTTC.

This clonotype has only a few counts. This chain joins TRBV29-1 and TRBJ2-5; perhaps TRBD1 as D (6 bases). The CDR3 sequence is 12 residues long. The V end lost 5 bases, the J end lost 5 bases, and 12 bases lay between the germline ends. Germline V CDR1 and CDR2: SQVTM, ANQGSEA. This CDR3 reads CSVNRVGETQYF. In DNA form, the CDR3 reads TGCAGCGTTAACAGGGTTGGCGAGACCCAGTACTTC.

This clonotype was detected a few times. J is TRBJ2-7 and V is TRBV25-1; D not certain. The ends were cut back, 4 bases at V and 0 bases at J, with 13 bases in the middle. The CDR3 sequence is 15 residues long. Per germline, CDR1 MGHDK and CDR2 SYGVNS. The CDR3 sequence: CASSGRFSSSYEQYF. The CDR3, as DNA: TGTGCCAGCAGTGGCAGATTCTCCAGCTCCTACGAGCAGTACTTC.

As regards this clonotype: One base away lies a much larger clone, so this may be a sequencing read error. DNA of the CDR3: TGCGCCAGCAGCCAAGATCCTGCGGGAAGCTCCTACAATGGGCAGTTCTTC. Its translation is CASSQDPAGSSYNGQFF. The gene calls are TRBV4-1 and TRBJ2-1; a possible D gene is TRBD2 (6 bases). Germline V CDR1 and CDR2: MGHRA, YSYEKL. The CDR3 covers 17 residues.

The V call is TRBV10-1, the J call TRBJ2-1, with D maybe TRBD2 (6 bases). CDR1 and CDR2 from the germline V gene are WNHNN and SYGVQD (reference sequence). V dropped 5 bases and J dropped 6 bases, with 14 bases sitting between them. The CDR3 has 14 amino acids. CDR3 sequence (DNA): TGCGCCAGCAGTCCAGGGAGGTTGGGCAATGAGCAGTTCTTC. The encoded protein is CASSPGRLGNEQFF.

The rearrangement links TRBV7-3 to TRBJ2-5; D is uncertain. Germline V gene sequence: CDR1 SGHTA, CDR2 FQGTGA. CDR3 length: 14 residues. V lost 4 bases to trimming and J lost 5 bases, with 14 bases between them. CDR3 residues: CASSSRGEAETQYF. The CDR3 DNA follows: TGTGCCAGCAGCTCCCGAGGCGAGGCCGAGACCCAGTACTTC.

In its sample, this clonotype was seen a few times. The V and J genes are TRBV7-7 and TRBJ2-2; possibly TRBD1 or TRBD2 for D (6 bases each). Per germline, CDR1 SSHAT and CDR2 FNYEAQ (reference sequence). V lost 5 bases and J lost 4, with 17 bases in between. This CDR3 has 16 residues. This CDR3 is CASSHSGQGITGELFF. CDR3 in DNA: TGTGCCAGCAGCCACAGCGGGCAGGGGATCACCGGGGAGCTGTTTTTT.

This clonotype has just a few counts. The chain is built from TRBV12-3 or TRBV12-4 and TRBJ2-1; D unclear. Trimming took 6 bases from V and 0 from J, leaving 6 bases between them. The CDR3 length is 13 residues. CDR3 sequence (DNA): TGTGCCAGCAGAGCCCCCTCCTACAATGAGCAGTTCTTC. This codes for CASRAPSYNEQFF.

This chain joins TRBV7-9 and TRBJ1-1; unclear D gene. Germline V gene lookup returns CDR1 SEHNR and CDR2 FQNEAQ (reference sequence). V was shortened by 2 bases and J by 1 base, with 11 bases between the two germline ends. The CDR3 has 15 amino acids. Here the CDR3 DNA reads TGTGCCAGCAGCTTACGGTTCCCCTCGAACACTGAAGCTTTCTTT. Residues: CASSLRFPSNTEAFF.

The V gene is TRBV11-2, the J gene TRBJ2-5; D possibly corresponds to TRBD2 (6 bases). The germline gives CDR1 SGHAT, CDR2 FQNNGV. V was trimmed by 2 bases and J by 5 bases, leaving 15 bases between them. This CDR3 comprises 15 residues. CDR3 sequence reads: CASSLFIGGGETQYF. The CDR3 DNA sequence: TGTGCCAGCAGCTTATTTATCGGCGGAGGGGAGACCCAGTACTTC.